The 32 T cell receptor beta chains in this list originate from one sample, sequenced in a study of T-cell reconstitution after alpha-beta-depleted transplantation in children. The library targeted TCRbeta and was prepared with unique molecular identifiers. From the PCR reads, TCRdb called clonotypes with MiXCR, one entry per CDR3 protein. Of around 370,000 distinct CDR3 sequences in the sample, around a tenth were seen once. Sequenced here: PBMCs from the stem cell graft donor, sampled from the stem cell graft. These receptors came from a human donor who donated a stem cell graft to a child with acute lymphoblastic leukemia.

This chain links TRBV29-1 with TRBJ2-1, with unresolved D. Germline loops: CDR1 SQVTM, CDR2 ANQGSEA. The CDR3 covers 12 residues. Trimming took off 7 bases at V and 6 bases at J, with 13 bases between the two ends. The CDR3 sequence is CSAPQWSNEQFF. The CDR3 DNA reads as TGCAGCGCTCCACAATGGAGCAATGAGCAGTTCTTC.

This clonotype was counted between two and nine times. The CDR3, as DNA: TGTGCCAGCTCGTCCCAGGGACAGTCCTTATACGAGCAGTACTTC. Protein sequence: CASSSQGQSLYEQYF. The chain carries TRBV18 and TRBJ2-7; TRBD1 matches at 7 bases. Germline loops: CDR1 KGHSH, CDR2 LQKENI. The CDR3 covers 15 residues. The ends lost 6 bases at V and 4 bases at J; junction bases unmatched: 12.

This clonotype was recorded a few times. The CDR3 region has the DNA TGTGCCTTAAAACCGGGACAGGGTCTCTCCGAGCAGTACTTC. This encodes CALKPGQGLSEQYF. This chain connects TRBV30 to TRBJ2-7; 9 nucleotides line up with TRBD1. The V gene's germline CDR1 is GTSNPN and CDR2 SVGIG (reference sequence). The CDR3 length is 14 residues. Trimming removed 7 bases from V and 6 bases from J; junction bases left unmatched: 13.

This clonotype was detected many times. This chain joins TRBV12-3 or TRBV12-4 and TRBJ1-5, with 7 bases identical to TRBD1. V was pared by 4 bases and J by 7 bases, with 4 bases of the junction left unmatched. The CDR3 is 13 amino acids. CDR3 sequence (DNA): TGTGCCAGCAGTTCTGACAGGGCCCAGCCCCAGCATTTT. It encodes CASSSDRAQPQHF.

The sample holds a few counts of this clonotype. The genes are TRBV15 and TRBJ2-5; possibly TRBD2 for D (5 bases). V lost 1 base and J lost 4, with 7 bases in between. CDR3 length: 13 amino acids. Germline V gene lookup returns CDR1 LNHNV and CDR2 YYDKDF (reference sequence). As DNA, the CDR3 is TGTGCCACCAGCAGAGTGCGGGTAGAGACCCAGTACTTC. It specifies CATSRVRVETQYF. Drawing the rest from reference TRBV15 and TRBJ2-5, the complete variable domain is DAMVIQNPRYQVTQFGKPVTLSCSQTLNHNVMYWYQQKSSQAPKLLFHYYDKDFNNEADTPDNFQSRRPNTSFCFLDIRSPGLGDTAMYLCATSRVRVETQYFGPGTRLLVL.

This clonotype was seen only a few times. V usage is TRBV7-2 and J usage is TRBJ2-4; 7 bases map to TRBD2. The CDR3 consists of 11 residues. The ends lost 8 bases at V and 10 bases at J; junction bases unmatched: 5. Per germline, CDR1 SGHTA and CDR2 FQGNSA. CDR3 DNA: TGTGCCAGCTGGGGGGGAGGGATTCAGTACTTC. Residues: CASWGGGIQYF.

The chain has TRBV7-2 and TRBJ2-5, with 11 bases that match TRBD2. V gave up 7 bases and J gave up 3 bases; unmatched junction bases: 4. CDR1 is SGHTA and CDR2 is FQGNSA in the germline V gene. The CDR3 contains 14 residues. The CDR3 protein is CASNLAGGEETQYF. DNA for the CDR3: TGTGCCAGCAATTTAGCGGGAGGGGAAGAGACCCAGTACTTC.

The table lists this clonotype with many counts. This chain connects TRBV7-3 to TRBJ2-1, with D maybe TRBD2 (6 bases). Germline-derived CDR1 and CDR2 are SGHTA and FQGTGA. The ends were cut back, 5 bases at V and 4 bases at J, with 15 bases in the middle. The CDR3 length is 15 residues. In DNA, the CDR3 is TGTGCCAGCAGCCCACAAAGCGGGTCTTACAATGAGCAGTTCTTC. Translated, it gives CASSPQSGSYNEQFF.

This clonotype has more than one count but fewer than ten. The chain couples TRBV5-1 to TRBJ2-5, with D perhaps matching TRBD1 (6 bases). The V end lost 6 bases, the J end lost 4 bases, and 16 bases lay between the germline ends. Germline-derived CDR1 and CDR2 are SGHRS and YFSETQ. This CDR3 region has 14 residues. The CDR3 here is CASNRQGKAETQYF. In nucleotides, the CDR3 is TGCGCCAGCAACCGGCAGGGGAAAGCAGAGACCCAGTACTTC.

This clonotype was seen more than once but under ten times. V usage is TRBV4-1 and J usage is TRBJ2-1, with TRBD2 identical over 10 bases. CDR3 length equals 19 residues. Germline-derived CDR1 and CDR2 are MGHRA and YSYEKL. The V segment lost 5 bases and the J segment 0 bases; nucleotides outside the gene matches: 13. The CDR3: CASSYRAASGSSSYNEQFF. The DNA for the CDR3 is TGCGCCAGCAGCTATCGTGCGGCTAGCGGGAGCAGCTCCTACAATGAGCAGTTCTTC.

This clonotype was seen a few times. V gene TRBV19 combines with J gene TRBJ2-3; TRBD2 aligns across 9 bases. Unmatched junction bases numbered 4, after V lost 5 bases and J lost 4 bases. CDR3 length: 14 amino acids. Germline lookup yields CDR1 LNHDA and CDR2 SQIVND (reference sequence). The CDR3: CASSAGGAADTQYF. DNA for the CDR3: TGTGCCAGTAGTGCGGGGGGGGCCGCAGATACGCAGTATTTT.

This clonotype came up many times. The chain has TRBV20-1 and TRBJ2-3; weak D call: TRBD1 (7 bases). There are 14 residues in the CDR3. Germline CDR1 is DFQATT and CDR2 is SNEGSKA (reference sequence). CDR3 sequence (DNA): TGCAGGAGGGGAACAGGGGACTTCACAGATACGCAGTATTTT. Residues: CRRGTGDFTDTQYF.

This clonotype was found a few times. The gene calls are TRBV4-2 and TRBJ2-5; no firm D call. This CDR3 comprises 12 residues. Germline CDR1 and CDR2: LGHNA and YNFKEQ. V shed 2 bases and J shed 5 bases, with 6 bases lying between them. CDR3 bases: TGTGCCAGCAGCCAAATCGGGGAGACCCAGTACTTC. Encoded protein: CASSQIGETQYF.

In nucleotides, the CDR3 is TGCGCCAGCAGCCAAGATCTCGTAGGGCAACGTCGTAACTATGGCTACACCTTC. Translation: CASSQDLVGQRRNYGYTF. The V and J genes are TRBV4-1 and TRBJ1-2; D remains unclear. V lost 0 bases, J lost 1 base, and 18 bases lay in between. The CDR3 has 18 residues. The germline CDR1 and CDR2 sequences are MGHRA and YSYEKL.

This clonotype was detected many times. The rearrangement uses TRBV11-1 and TRBJ2-6; the match to TRBD1 covers 8 bases. The CDR3 is made up of 19 amino acids. J lost 5 bases, V lost 0 bases, and 12 bases had no gene match. Germline CDR1 reads SGHAT; CDR2 reads FQDESV (reference sequence). CDR3 sequence: CASSLAGGQALLWANVLTF. The CDR3 DNA reads TGTGCCAGCAGCTTAGCAGGGGGACAGGCCCTTCTCTGGGCCAACGTCCTGACTTTC.

The rearrangement joins TRBV5-1 to TRBJ2-7, with 8 positions matching TRBD2. The CDR3 is made up of 14 amino acids. The J segment lost 3 bases and the V segment lost 0 bases, leaving 2 bases of the junction unmatched. Germline lookup yields CDR1 SGHRS and CDR2 YFSETQ. Here the CDR3 reads CASSLVSGNYEQYF. CDR3 DNA sequence: TGCGCCAGCAGCTTGGTTAGCGGGAACTACGAGCAGTACTTC.

Remarks on this clonotype: This sequence may be a read error, since a much larger clone differs from it by one base. V usage is TRBV12-3 or TRBV12-4 and J usage is TRBJ2-5; 13 bases agree with TRBD2. CDR3 length: 14 amino acids. With 4 bases clipped from V and 5 bases from J, the junction kept 1 base outside the gene matches. CDR3 in amino acids: CASSWTSGSETQYF. As DNA, the CDR3 is TGTGCCAGCAGTTGGACTAGCGGGAGCGAGACCCAGTACTTC.

This clonotype has a handful of counts. The V call is TRBV7-2, the J call TRBJ2-1; the match to TRBD2 covers 9 bases. Germline CDR1 is SGHTA and CDR2 is FQGNSA. The V gene end was trimmed by 3 bases and the J gene end by 7 bases; junction bases not matched to a gene: 13. The CDR3 consists of 17 residues. The CDR3 loop is CASSFLLAGGINNEQFF. Here the CDR3 DNA reads TGTGCCAGCAGCTTCCTCCTCGCGGGAGGGATTAATAATGAGCAGTTCTTC.

V and J are TRBV12-3 or TRBV12-4 and TRBJ2-2; TRBD2 agrees at 8 bases. V gave up 4 bases and J gave up 5 bases; unmatched junction bases: 12. The CDR3 covers 17 residues. The CDR3 DNA follows: TGTGCCAGCAGTTCCCCCGGGGGGGGGCGGTTTACCGGGGAGCTGTTTTTT. Amino acids: CASSSPGGGRFTGELFF.

This clonotype has a handful of counts. This chain links TRBV20-1 with TRBJ2-4; a weak D match, TRBD1 (5 bases). The germline V gene has CDR1 DFQATT and CDR2 SNEGSKA (reference sequence). Trimming cost V 6 bases and J 5 bases, with 14 bases left between them. The CDR3 is 13 residues long. The CDR3 bases are TGCAGTGCCCGCCCAGGGTCGGAAAACATTCAGTACTTC. Its translation: CSARPGSENIQYF.

The V gene is TRBV4-1, the J gene TRBJ2-2; a possible D gene is TRBD2 (6 bases). V lost 4 bases, J lost 0 bases, and 12 bases lay in between. Germline CDR1 and CDR2: MGHRA and YSYEKL. The length of the CDR3 is 16 residues. CDR3 sequence: CASSPLGGANTGELFF. The DNA of the CDR3 is TGCGCCAGCAGCCCACTTGGCGGGGCGAACACCGGGGAGCTGTTTTTT.

V is TRBV7-9 and J is TRBJ2-3; 9 bases map to TRBD1. The CDR3 has 15 residues. With 8 bases clipped from V and 4 bases from J, the junction kept 10 bases outside the gene matches. Germline V gives CDR1 SEHNR, CDR2 FQNEAQ (reference sequence). CDR3 nucleotide sequence: TGTGCCAGCTCAGTCAGGACAGGGGCCGCAGATACGCAGTATTTT. This translates into CASSVRTGAADTQYF.

This clonotype has more than one count but fewer than ten. The chain combines TRBV27 with TRBJ2-1; D gene unclear. This CDR3 comprises 13 residues. The germline gives CDR1 MNHEY, CDR2 SMNVEV (reference sequence). Trimming pared 11 bases from V and 3 bases from J, leaving 14 bases between. DNA of the CDR3: TGTGCCTGCTCAAGCAGTTTCTACAATGAGCAGTTCTTC. As protein: CACSSSFYNEQFF.

As regards this clonotype: One end of the junction fails to match germline, which may point to a read error. The chain uses TRBV7-7 and TRBJ2-5, with D perhaps being TRBD1 or TRBD2 (5 bases each). Germline CDR1 is SSHAT and CDR2 is FNYEAQ (reference sequence). The CDR3 runs to 19 residues. The CDR3: CASSASPGRVPLKGETQYF. CDR3 DNA: TGTGCTAGCAGCGCCTCCCCAGGGCGGGTCCCTCTAAAGGGAGAGACCCAGTACTTC.

This clonotype was observed a few times. CDR3 DNA sequence: TGCAGTGCCACGAGCGGGGGATACTACGAGCAGTACTTC. Translated, it gives CSATSGGYYEQYF. The chain has TRBV20-1 and TRBJ2-7, with 8 bases matching TRBD2. V dropped 6 bases and J dropped 3; count of bases not matched to a gene: 7. The CDR3 consists of 13 residues. Germline V CDR1 and CDR2: DFQATT, SNEGSKA (reference sequence).

The genes are TRBV20-1 and TRBJ2-7; 7 nucleotides agree with TRBD2. Germline values: CDR1 DFQATT, CDR2 SNEGSKA (reference sequence). J was trimmed by 2 bases and V by 6 bases; bases with no gene match: 10. This CDR3 region has 14 residues. CDR3 amino acids: CSATSPSGTYEQYF. In DNA form, the CDR3 reads TGCAGTGCCACCTCGCCTAGCGGAACCTACGAGCAGTACTTC.

The V and J genes are TRBV5-1 and TRBJ2-3; 8 nucleotides match TRBD1. The length of the CDR3 is 19 residues. The V gene's germline CDR1 is SGHRS and CDR2 YFSETQ. The ends lost 0 bases at V and 2 bases at J; junction bases unmatched: 14. CDR3 sequence: CASSLVGMTGARNTDTQYF. Here the CDR3 DNA reads TGCGCCAGCAGCTTGGTTGGGATGACAGGGGCTAGAAACACAGATACGCAGTATTTT. The full variable domain, with the rest looked up from reference TRBV5-1 and TRBJ2-3, is KAGVTQTPRYLIKTRGQQVTLSCSPISGHRSVSWYQQTPGQGLQFLFEYFSETQRNKGNFPGRFSGRQFSNSRSEMNVSTLELGDSALYLCASSLVGMTGARNTDTQYFGPGTRLTVL.

This clonotype was observed a few times. The genes are TRBV2 and TRBJ2-1, with 7 bases matching TRBD2. This CDR3 spans 15 amino acids. V was pared by 5 bases and J by 8 bases, with 12 bases of the junction left unmatched. Germline V lookup: CDR1 SNHLY, CDR2 FYNNEI. CDR3 bases: TGTGCCAGCAGTCTCGAGGCTAGCGGATCCTATGAGCAGTTCTTC. It encodes CASSLEASGSYEQFF.

The rearrangement uses TRBV4-1 and TRBJ2-1; 8 nucleotides agree with TRBD2. The V and J ends lost 3 bases and 4 bases, in that order; junction bases with no gene match: 5. This CDR3 has 15 residues. From germline, CDR1 is MGHRA and CDR2 YSYEKL. The CDR3 reads CASSHGTRIYNEQFF. As DNA, the CDR3 is TGCGCCAGCAGCCACGGGACTAGGATTTACAATGAGCAGTTCTTC.

This clonotype has only a few counts. This chain links TRBV15 with TRBJ1-4; 7 bases agree with TRBD1. V lost 0 bases and J lost 4; bases outside the gene matches: 5. Germline CDR1 reads LNHNV; CDR2 reads YYDKDF (reference sequence). This CDR3 is built from 16 residues. CDR3 in DNA: TGTGCCACCAGCAGAGATCGGAGACAGGGTAATGAAAAACTGTTTTTT. It codes for CATSRDRRQGNEKLFF. The entire variable domain, with the rest obtained from reference TRBV15 and TRBJ1-4, is as follows: DAMVIQNPRYQVTQFGKPVTLSCSQTLNHNVMYWYQQKSSQAPKLLFHYYDKDFNNEADTPDNFQSRRPNTSFCFLDIRSPGLGDTAMYLCATSRDRRQGNEKLFFGSGTQLSVL.

The chain couples TRBV4-3 to TRBJ1-4; no clear D. Germline V lookup: CDR1 LGHNA, CDR2 YSLEER. V shed 3 bases and J shed 6 bases, with 14 bases lying between them. The CDR3 totals 15 residues. The CDR3 sequence is CASSQSPGSYEKLFF. As DNA, the CDR3 is TGCGCCAGCAGCCAGTCCCCCGGGAGCTATGAAAAACTGTTTTTT.

The CDR3, as DNA: TGCGCCAGCAGCGGGCGGACTAGCGGGAAGGTTGAGCAGTTCTTC. This gives the protein CASSGRTSGKVEQFF. The chain uses TRBV4-1 and TRBJ2-1, with 12 bases matching TRBD2. CDR3 length: 15 amino acids. V dropped 5 bases and J dropped 9; count of bases not matched to a gene: 8. Germline CDR1 reads MGHRA; CDR2 reads YSYEKL.